This T cell receptor beta chain was observed in a study of tumor and adjacent non-tumor tissue in lung cancer. Study overall: Patients comprised about a dozen adenocarcinoma, a couple of squamous cell carcinoma and 1 small cell lung cancer. Each sample yielded 3.9 million or so productive TCRbeta reads on average.

Three rounds of nested PCR, following a modified ARM-PCR protocol, produced the TCRbeta library. TCRdb re-derived calls from the multiplex PCR reads in MiXCR, one entry per CDR3 protein. The data show 68,000 or so distinct CDR3 sequences, about three fifths seen once. Looked up from germline, CDR1 is SQVTM and CDR2 is ANQGSEA. The CDR3 is made up of 13 amino acids. On this clonotype: A junction end diverges from the germline sequence, so it may reflect a read error.

RNA was extracted from bulk tissue without any cell sorting. Between August and November 2014, newly diagnosed, chemotherapy-naive lung cancer patients underwent thoracic surgery in China. Material for sequencing was lung tumor tissue. This chain uses TRBV29-1 with TRBJ2-1; D gene ambiguous. The TCR originated in a man in his forties or fifties with non-small cell lung cancer. CDR3 nucleotides: TGCAGCGTTGAGATCGACAAGTACAATGAGCAGGTCTTC. It codes for CSVEIDKYNEQVF.